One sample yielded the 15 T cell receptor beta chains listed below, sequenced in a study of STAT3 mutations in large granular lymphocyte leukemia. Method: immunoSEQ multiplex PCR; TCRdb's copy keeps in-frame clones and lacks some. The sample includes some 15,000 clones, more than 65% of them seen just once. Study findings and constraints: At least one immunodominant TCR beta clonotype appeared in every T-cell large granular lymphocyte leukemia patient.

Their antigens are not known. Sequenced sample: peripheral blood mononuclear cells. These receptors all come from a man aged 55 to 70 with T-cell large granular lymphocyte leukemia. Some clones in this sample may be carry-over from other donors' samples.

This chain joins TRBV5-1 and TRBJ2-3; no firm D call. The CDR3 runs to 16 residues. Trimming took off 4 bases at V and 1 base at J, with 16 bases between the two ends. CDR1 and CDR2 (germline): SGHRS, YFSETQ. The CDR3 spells CASSLAQPLGTDTQYF. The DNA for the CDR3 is TGCGCCAGCAGCCTTGCTCAACCCCTCGGCACAGATACGCAGTATTTT.

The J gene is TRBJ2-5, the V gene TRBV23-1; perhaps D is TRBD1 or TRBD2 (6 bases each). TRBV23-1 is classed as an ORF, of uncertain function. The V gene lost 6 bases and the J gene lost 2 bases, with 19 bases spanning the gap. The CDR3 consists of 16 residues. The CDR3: CASSHLGGHPQETQYF. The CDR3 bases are TGCGCCAGCAGCCACCTGGGGGGACACCCTCAAGAGACCCAGTACTTC.

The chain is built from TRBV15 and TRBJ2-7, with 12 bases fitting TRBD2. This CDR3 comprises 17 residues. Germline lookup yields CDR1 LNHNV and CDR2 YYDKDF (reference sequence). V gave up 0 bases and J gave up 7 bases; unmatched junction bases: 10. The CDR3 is CATSRDRRTSGKSEQYF. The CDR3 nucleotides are TGTGCCACCAGCAGAGATCGGAGGACTAGCGGGAAAAGTGAGCAGTACTTC.

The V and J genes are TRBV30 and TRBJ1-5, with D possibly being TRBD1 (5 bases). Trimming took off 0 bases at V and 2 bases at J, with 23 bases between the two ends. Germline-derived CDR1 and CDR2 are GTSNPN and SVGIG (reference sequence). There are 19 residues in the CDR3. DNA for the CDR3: TGTGCCTGGAGTGTTTCGGGGCTGCGGTACGGCGGGGGCAATCAGCCCCAGCATTTT. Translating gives CAWSVSGLRYGGGNQPQHF.

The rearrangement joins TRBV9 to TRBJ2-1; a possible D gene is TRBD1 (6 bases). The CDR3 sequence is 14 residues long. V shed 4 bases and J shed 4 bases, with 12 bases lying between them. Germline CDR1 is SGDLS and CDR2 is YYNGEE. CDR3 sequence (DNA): TGTGCCAGCAGCCCGCAGGGGAATTACAATGAGCAGTTCTTC. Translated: CASSPQGNYNEQFF.

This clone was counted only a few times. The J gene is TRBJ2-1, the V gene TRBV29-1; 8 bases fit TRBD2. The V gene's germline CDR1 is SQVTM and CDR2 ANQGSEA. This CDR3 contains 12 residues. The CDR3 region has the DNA TGCAGAACCAAGAGCGGGAGTGATGAGCAGTTCTTC. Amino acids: CRTKSGSDEQFF.

The CDR3 reads CASSPGGFNQPQHF. The CDR3 nucleotides read TGTGCCAGCTCACCAGGAGGGTTCAATCAGCCCCAGCATTTT. The rearrangement uses TRBV18 and TRBJ1-5; D is undetermined. Looked up from germline, CDR1 is KGHSH and CDR2 is LQKENI. V was pared by 2 bases and J by 3 bases, with 8 bases between. This CDR3 spans 14 amino acids.

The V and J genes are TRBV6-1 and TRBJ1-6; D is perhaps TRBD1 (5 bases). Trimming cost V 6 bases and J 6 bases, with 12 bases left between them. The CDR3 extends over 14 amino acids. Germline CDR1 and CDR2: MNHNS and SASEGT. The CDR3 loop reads CASRLDGGNSPLHF. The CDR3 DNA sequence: TGTGCCAGCAGATTGGATGGGGGTAATTCACCCCTCCACTTT.

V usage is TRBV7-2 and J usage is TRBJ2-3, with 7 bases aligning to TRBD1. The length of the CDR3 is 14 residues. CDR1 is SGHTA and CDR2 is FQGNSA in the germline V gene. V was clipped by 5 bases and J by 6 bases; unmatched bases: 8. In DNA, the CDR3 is TGTGCCAGCAGCCTACGGACAGGCAAGGATACGCAGTATTTT. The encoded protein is CASSLRTGKDTQYF.

The CDR3 reads CASKLSGVGYGYTF. Written as DNA, the CDR3 is TGTGCCAGCAAACTATCGGGAGTCGGCTATGGCTACACCTTC. This chain joins TRBV28 and TRBJ1-2; D is undetermined. The CDR3 runs to 14 residues. Germline CDR1 reads MDHEN; CDR2 reads SYDVKM. V lost 7 bases and J lost 4, with 16 bases in between.

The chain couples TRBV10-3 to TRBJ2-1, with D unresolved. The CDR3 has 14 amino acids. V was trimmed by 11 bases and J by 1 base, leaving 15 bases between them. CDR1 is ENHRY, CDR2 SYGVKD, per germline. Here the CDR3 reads CASGADLSYNEQFF. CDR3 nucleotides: TGTGCCTCGGGTGCGGATCTATCCTACAATGAGCAGTTCTTC.

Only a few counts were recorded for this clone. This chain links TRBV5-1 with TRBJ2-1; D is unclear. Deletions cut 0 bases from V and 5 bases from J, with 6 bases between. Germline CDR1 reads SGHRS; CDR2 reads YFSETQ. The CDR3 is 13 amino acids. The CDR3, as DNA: TGCGCCAGCAGCTTGGGAGACAACAATGAGCAGTTCTTC. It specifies CASSLGDNNEQFF.

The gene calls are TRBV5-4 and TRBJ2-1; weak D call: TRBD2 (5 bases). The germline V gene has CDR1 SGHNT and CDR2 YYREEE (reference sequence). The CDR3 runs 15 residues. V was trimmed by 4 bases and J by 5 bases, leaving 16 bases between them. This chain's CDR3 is CASSPPSGLNNEQFF. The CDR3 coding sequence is TGTGCCAGCAGCCCGCCCAGCGGCCTGAACAATGAGCAGTTCTTC.

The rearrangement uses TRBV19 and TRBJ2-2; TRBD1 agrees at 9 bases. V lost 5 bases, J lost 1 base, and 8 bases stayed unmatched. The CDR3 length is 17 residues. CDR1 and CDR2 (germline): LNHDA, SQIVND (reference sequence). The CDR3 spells CASSAFPGQGNTGELFF. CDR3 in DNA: TGTGCCAGTAGTGCATTCCCGGGACAGGGGAACACCGGGGAGCTGTTTTTT.

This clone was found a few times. CDR3 amino acids: CASSRRVLRTTDTQYF. The CDR3 nucleotides are TGTGCCAGCTCCAGGCGGGTCCTCAGGACCACAGATACGCAGTATTTT. The chain employs TRBV18 and TRBJ2-3, with D tentatively TRBD2 (5 bases). Trimming cost V 6 bases and J 2 bases, with 18 bases left between them. The CDR3 totals 16 residues. Germline CDR1 KGHSH, CDR2 LQKENI. Together with reference TRBV18 and TRBJ2-3, the CDR3 gives the full variable domain: NAGVMQNPRHLVRRRGQEARLRCSPMKGHSHVYWYRQLPEEGLKFMVYLQKENIIDESGMPKERFSAEFPKEGPSILRIQQVVRGDSAAYFCASSRRVLRTTDTQYFGPGTRLTVL.